Sequencing of this TCR beta chain was carried out in a study of T cell repertoires in cytomegalovirus infection. Overall study: CMV epitopes in the study were HLA-C-restricted (recently identified) and HLA-B-restricted (well studied). CMV infection together with matching HLA type was indicated by public TCR beta signatures.

Findings of the study overall: What dominated the ex vivo response were HLA-C-restricted CMV-specific TCR beta clonotypes.

TCRdb used MiXCR to reprocess the reads, holding one entry per CDR3 protein. Counted here are 900,000 to 950,000 distinct CDR3 sequences, approximately 33% occurring once; the ten biggest clones make up roughly 12%. Turning to this clonotype: Antigen: not known.

The germline V gene encodes CDR1 SGHNT and CDR2 YYREEE (reference sequence). The CDR3 consists of 12 residues. V lost 6 bases and J lost 7, with 13 bases in between. The sequence was obtained from a human donor in good health (CMV status not recorded). Some clones in this sample may be carry-over from other donors' samples. The chain recombines TRBV5-4 with TRBJ1-1; no reliable D call. The specimen was cultured CD8+ T cells from PBMCs, collected from culture after CMV antigen stimulation. CDR3 region: CASTPPTGEAFF. CDR3 DNA sequence: TGTGCCAGCACCCCCCCCACTGGTGAAGCTTTCTTT.